These 3 T cell receptor beta chains were all obtained from the same sample, sequenced in a study of cytotoxic CD8 clonotypes in ibrutinib-treated CLL. The assay was immunoSEQ multiplex PCR, and TCRdb's table has in-frame clones only and misses some. Of 110,000 to 150,000 clones in the sample, 60% to 85% were seen once. The input for sequencing was PBMCs, taken after 24 months of ibrutinib treatment. These receptor sequences come from a human donor with chronic lymphocytic leukemia.

The chain couples TRBV15 to TRBJ2-7; 8 positions agree with TRBD1. The trim removed 5 bases at V and 0 bases at J, leaving 6 bases unmatched. Germline CDR1 is LNHNV and CDR2 is YYDKDF (reference sequence). This CDR3 is 15 amino acids long. The CDR3 reads CATSETGVSSYEQYF. DNA of the CDR3: TGTGCCACCAGCGAGACAGGGGTGAGCTCCTACGAGCAGTACTTC.

V usage is TRBV6-1 and J usage is TRBJ2-7, with TRBD2 identical over 7 bases. This CDR3 is built from 13 residues. The germline gives CDR1 MNHNS, CDR2 SASEGT. Losses at the gene ends were 3 bases for V and 4 bases for J; bases not matched to a gene: 3. CDR3 bases: TGTGCCAGCAGTGATGGGGGGGTGTACGAGCAGTACTTC. Protein sequence: CASSDGGVYEQYF.

This clone was seen a few times. V gene TRBV4-3 combines with J gene TRBJ2-2, with 10 positions matching TRBD1. V shed 1 base and J 6 bases; nucleotides not matched to a gene: 11. Germline V lookup: CDR1 LGHNA, CDR2 YSLEER. This CDR3 is built from 18 residues. CDR3 nucleotide sequence: TGCGCCAGCAGCCAAGTTTGGGGACAGGGGTCCCCCGCCGGGGAGCTGTTTTTT. Protein product: CASSQVWGQGSPAGELFF.